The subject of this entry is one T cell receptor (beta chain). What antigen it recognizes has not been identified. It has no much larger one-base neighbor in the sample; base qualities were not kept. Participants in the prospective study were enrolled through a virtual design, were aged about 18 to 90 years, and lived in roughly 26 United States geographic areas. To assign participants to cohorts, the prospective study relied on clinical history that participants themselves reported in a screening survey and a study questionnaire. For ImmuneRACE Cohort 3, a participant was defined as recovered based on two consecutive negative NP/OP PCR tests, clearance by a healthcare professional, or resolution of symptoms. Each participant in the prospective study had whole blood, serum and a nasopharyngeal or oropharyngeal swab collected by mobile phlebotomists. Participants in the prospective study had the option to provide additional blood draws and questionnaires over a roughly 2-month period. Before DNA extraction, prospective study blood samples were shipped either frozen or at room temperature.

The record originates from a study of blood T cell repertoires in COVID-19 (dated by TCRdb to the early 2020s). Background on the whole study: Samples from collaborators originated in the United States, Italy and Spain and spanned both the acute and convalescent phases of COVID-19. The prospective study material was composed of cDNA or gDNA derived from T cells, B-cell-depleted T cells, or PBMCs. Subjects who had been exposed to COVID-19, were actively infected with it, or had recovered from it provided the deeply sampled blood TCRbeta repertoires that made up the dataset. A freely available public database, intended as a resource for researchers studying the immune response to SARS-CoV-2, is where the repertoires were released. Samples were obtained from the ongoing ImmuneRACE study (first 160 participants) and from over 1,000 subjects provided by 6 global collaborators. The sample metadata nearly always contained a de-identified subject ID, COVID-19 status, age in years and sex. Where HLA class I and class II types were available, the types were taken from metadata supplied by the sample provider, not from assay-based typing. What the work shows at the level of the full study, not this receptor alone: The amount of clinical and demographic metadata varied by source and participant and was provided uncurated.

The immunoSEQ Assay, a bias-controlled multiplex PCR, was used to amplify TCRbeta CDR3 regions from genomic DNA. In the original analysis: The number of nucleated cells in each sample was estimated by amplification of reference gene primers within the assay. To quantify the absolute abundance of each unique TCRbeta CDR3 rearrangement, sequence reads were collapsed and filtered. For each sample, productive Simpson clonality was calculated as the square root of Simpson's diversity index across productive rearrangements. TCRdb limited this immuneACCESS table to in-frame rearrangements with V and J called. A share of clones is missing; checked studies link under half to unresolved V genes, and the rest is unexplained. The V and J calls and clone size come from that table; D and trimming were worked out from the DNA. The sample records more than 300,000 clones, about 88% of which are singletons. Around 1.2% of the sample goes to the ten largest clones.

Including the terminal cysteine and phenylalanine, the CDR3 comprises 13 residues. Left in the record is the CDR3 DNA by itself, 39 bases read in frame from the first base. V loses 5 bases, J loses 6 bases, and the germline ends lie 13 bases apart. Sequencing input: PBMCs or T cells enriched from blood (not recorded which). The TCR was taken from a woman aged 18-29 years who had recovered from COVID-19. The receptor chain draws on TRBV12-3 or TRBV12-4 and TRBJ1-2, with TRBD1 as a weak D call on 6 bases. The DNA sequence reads TGTGCCAGCAGTATCGGACAGTTGAATGGCTACACCTTC. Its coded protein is CASSIGQLNGYTF.